This TCR beta chain was sequenced for a study of neurological immune-mediated disorders. Ten or more counts support this clonotype. This CDR3 comprises 12 residues. The V end was cut by 5 bases, the J end by 4 bases, with 8 bases between. TCRdb redid the calling of the 5' RACE reads with MiXCR, one entry per CDR3 protein. The table includes 45,000 to 60,000 distinct CDR3 sequences, about 2.5% detected once. The material sequenced was PBMCs. The V and J genes are TRBV12-3 or TRBV12-4 and TRBJ1-2; D gene unclear. The origin of this receptor is a man in his fifties or sixties with multiple sclerosis. The CDR3 protein is CASSGFSYGYTF. The DNA of the CDR3 is TGTGCCAGCAGTGGGTTCTCCTATGGCTACACCTTC.